This paragraph reports one T cell receptor beta chain. V dropped 0 bases and J dropped 4; count of bases not matched to a gene: 5. The CDR3 consists of 15 residues. Germline CDR1 is SGHNT and CDR2 is YYREEE (reference sequence). The authors' processing: Amplified reference gene primers provided the basis for estimating nucleated cell counts. TCRdb's table, derived via immunoSEQ multiplex PCR, lists solely in-frame clones and lacks some. The DNA was the basis for D and trimming; V, J and clone size are from that table. The sample lists tens of thousands of clones, over 80% occurring once. The data stem from a study of blood T cell repertoires in COVID-19.

The origin of this receptor is a man aged 50 to 60 with acute or convalescent COVID-19. Material for sequencing was peripheral blood. This rearrangement joins TRBV5-4 to TRBJ1-1; 8 bases map to TRBD1. The CDR3 spells CASSLGAGTGTEAFF. As DNA, the CDR3 is TGTGCCAGCAGCTTGGGTGCCGGGACAGGCACTGAAGCTTTCTTT.